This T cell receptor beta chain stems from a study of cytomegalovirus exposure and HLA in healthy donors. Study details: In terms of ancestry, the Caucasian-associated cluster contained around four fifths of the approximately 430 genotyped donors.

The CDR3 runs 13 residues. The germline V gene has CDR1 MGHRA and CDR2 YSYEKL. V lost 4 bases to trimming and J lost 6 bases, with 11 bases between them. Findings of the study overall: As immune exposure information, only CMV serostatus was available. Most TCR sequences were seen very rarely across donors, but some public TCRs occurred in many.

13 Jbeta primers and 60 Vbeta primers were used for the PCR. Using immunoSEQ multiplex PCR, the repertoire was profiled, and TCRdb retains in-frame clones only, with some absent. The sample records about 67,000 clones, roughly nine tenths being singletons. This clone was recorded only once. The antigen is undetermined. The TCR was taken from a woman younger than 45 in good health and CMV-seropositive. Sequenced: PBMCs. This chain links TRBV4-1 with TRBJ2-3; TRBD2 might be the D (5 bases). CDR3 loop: CASSLPGGDTQYF. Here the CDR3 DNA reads TGCGCCAGCAGCCTTCCCGGAGGCGATACGCAGTATTTT.